This passage covers 19 T cell receptor beta chains from one sample sequenced in a study of blood T cell repertoires in COVID-19. Profiled with immunoSEQ multiplex PCR; TCRdb holds only in-frame clones, not every one. The sample shows over 55,000 clones, about 80% of them seen only once. Specimen: peripheral blood. These TCRs come from a man at least 80 years old with COVID-19, enrolled during active disease.

The rearrangement joins TRBV6-5 to TRBJ1-6, with D unresolved. The CDR3 runs to 14 residues. V lost 8 bases to trimming and J lost 11 bases, with 19 bases between them. Looked up from germline, CDR1 is MNHEY and CDR2 is SVGAGI. CDR3 in DNA: TGTGCCAGCGTCTCCGGGAGGAACAGAACACCCCTCCACTTT. Translating gives CASVSGRNRTPLHF.

The chain couples TRBV5-5 to TRBJ1-5; D gene unclear. The CDR3 spans 15 residues. The germline CDR1 and CDR2 sequences are SGHKS and YYEKEE (reference sequence). The V end lost 0 bases, the J end lost 0 bases, and 7 bases lay between the germline ends. CDR3 amino acids: CASSLAQSSNQPQHF. The CDR3 DNA reads TGTGCCAGCAGCTTGGCACAGAGTAGCAATCAGCCCCAGCATTTT.

This clone was seen just once. The chain recombines TRBV9 with TRBJ1-5, with no clear D. The CDR3 runs 15 residues. Looked up from germline, CDR1 is SGDLS and CDR2 is YYNGEE. V lost 6 bases, J lost 0 bases, and 13 bases lay in between. CDR3 region: CASTLSGLSNQPQHF. The CDR3 DNA sequence: TGTGCCAGCACCCTCTCTGGCCTTAGCAATCAGCCCCAGCATTTT.

The chain has TRBV29-1 and TRBJ2-3; TRBD2 aligns across 9 bases. Per the germline V gene, CDR1 is SQVTM and CDR2 is ANQGSEA. V was pared by 3 bases and J by 10 bases, with 14 bases of the junction left unmatched. The CDR3 runs 15 residues. CDR3 loop: CSVDLSAGGTRAQYF. Here the CDR3 DNA reads TGCAGCGTTGACTTATCAGCGGGGGGAACGCGTGCGCAGTATTTT.

The chain has TRBV11-2 and TRBJ2-7, with D possibly matching TRBD1 (6 bases). Trimming cost V 2 bases and J 5 bases, with 10 bases left between them. This CDR3 has 13 amino acids. Germline V CDR1 and CDR2: SGHAT, FQNNGV. Written as DNA, the CDR3 is TGTGCCAGCAGCTTAACAGGGCTGAACGAGCAGTACGTC. Protein: CASSLTGLNEQYV.

The chain couples TRBV4-2 to TRBJ1-3, with 8 nucleotides matching TRBD1. CDR3 length: 14 amino acids. CDR1 is LGHNA, CDR2 YNFKEQ, per germline. V was clipped by 7 bases and J by 8 bases; unmatched bases: 10. The CDR3 region has the DNA TGTGCCAGCACCCGGACAGGGCTTCCAGACACCATATATTTT. Protein: CASTRTGLPDTIYF.

The J gene is TRBJ1-1, the V gene TRBV4-1; 7 positions match TRBD1. The V gene end was trimmed by 2 bases and the J gene end by 3 bases; junction bases not matched to a gene: 0. Germline V CDR1 and CDR2: MGHRA, YSYEKL. The CDR3 extends over 13 amino acids. In nucleotides, the CDR3 is TGCGCCAGCAGCCAAACAGGGGACACTGAAGCTTTCTTT. Its protein is CASSQTGDTEAFF.

The chain joins TRBV9 to TRBJ2-3; 9 bases line up with TRBD2. The germline CDR1 and CDR2 sequences are SGDLS and YYNGEE. This CDR3 contains 15 residues. The ends lost 3 bases at V and 3 bases at J; junction bases unmatched: 5. The CDR3 bases are TGTGCCAGCAGCGGGGCGGGAGGGGGGACAGATACGCAGTATTTT. Residues: CASSGAGGGTDTQYF.

The chain is built from TRBV5-1 and TRBJ2-1, with TRBD2 identical over 8 bases. The V segment lost 2 bases and the J segment 0 bases; nucleotides outside the gene matches: 4. Germline-derived CDR1 and CDR2 are SGHRS and YFSETQ. The CDR3 is 16 residues long. The CDR3 DNA reads TGCGCCAGCAGCTTTGGGCTAGCGGGCTCCTACAATGAGCAGTTCTTC. Translated, it gives CASSFGLAGSYNEQFF.

The chain employs TRBV15 and TRBJ2-4; weak D call: TRBD2 (5 bases). This CDR3 spans 15 amino acids. V was pared by 0 bases and J by 6 bases, with 12 bases between. In germline, CDR1 is LNHNV, CDR2 YYDKDF (reference sequence). The CDR3 bases are TGTGCCACCAGCAGAGATTACAGCGCGGGAAACATTCAGTACTTC. Protein product: CATSRDYSAGNIQYF. The whole variable domain, remainder taken from reference TRBV15 and TRBJ2-4, is DAMVIQNPRYQVTQFGKPVTLSCSQTLNHNVMYWYQQKSSQAPKLLFHYYDKDFNNEADTPDNFQSRRPNTSFCFLDIRSPGLGDTAMYLCATSRDYSAGNIQYFGAGTRLSVL.

The chain has TRBV5-6 and TRBJ1-2; possibly TRBD1 for D (5 bases). With 0 bases removed from V and 4 bases from J, the gap between germline ends came to 16 bases. CDR1 SGHDT and CDR2 YYEEEE come from the germline V gene. The CDR3 has 16 residues. CDR3 residues: CASSLEGTTRSYGYTF. The CDR3 DNA reads TGTGCCAGCAGCTTGGAAGGGACGACTAGGAGCTATGGCTACACCTTC.

This chain uses TRBV27 with TRBJ1-2, with TRBD1 matching 7 bases. V shed 2 bases and J 4 bases; nucleotides not matched to a gene: 4. CDR1 is MNHEY, CDR2 SMNVEV, per germline (reference sequence). The CDR3 covers 14 residues. CDR3 nucleotides: TGTGCCAGCAGTTTAGGGACAGTGGGCTATGGCTACACCTTC. Protein: CASSLGTVGYGYTF.

This clone was found once. The chain uses TRBV5-4 and TRBJ2-7; 8 bases match TRBD1. The J segment lost 3 bases and the V segment lost 4 bases, leaving 6 bases of the junction unmatched. Germline V gene sequence: CDR1 SGHNT, CDR2 YYREEE (reference sequence). This CDR3 spans 14 amino acids. The CDR3 nucleotides are TGTGCCAGCAGCCCAGAAACAGGGGGCTACGAGCAGTACTTC. Its protein is CASSPETGGYEQYF.

The rearrangement links TRBV24-1 to TRBJ1-5; tentatively, D is TRBD1 (5 bases). V lost 1 base to trimming and J lost 7 bases, with 13 bases between them. The CDR3 sequence is 15 residues long. Germline V CDR1 and CDR2: KGHDR, SFDVKD. The CDR3 DNA is TGTGCCACCAGTGATTTAAAAGGGGCACGACAGCCCCAGCATTTT. Amino acids: CATSDLKGARQPQHF.

This clone occurred a few times. J is TRBJ1-1 and V is TRBV9; D not certain. The CDR3 totals 13 residues. Germline-derived CDR1 and CDR2 are SGDLS and YYNGEE. V lost 6 bases to trimming and J lost 10 bases, with 19 bases between them. Written as DNA, the CDR3 is TGTGCCAGCACTCGCTCGGGATTAGATAGAGCTTTCTTT. Translation: CASTRSGLDRAFF.

The V call is TRBV5-6, the J call TRBJ2-5; D is perhaps TRBD2 (7 bases). The CDR3 has 15 residues. Per germline, CDR1 SGHDT and CDR2 YYEEEE. The ends were cut back, 1 base at V and 3 bases at J, with 13 bases in the middle. In nucleotides, the CDR3 is TGTGCCAGCAGCTTGCCAGGGGAGGGAGAAGAGACCCAGTACTTC. Its translation is CASSLPGEGEETQYF.

The chain combines TRBV5-8 with TRBJ2-3; 7 bases match TRBD2. With V trimmed by 3 bases and J by 1 base, 8 bases remained unmatched. The V gene's germline CDR1 is SGHTS and CDR2 YDEGEE. This CDR3 spans 16 amino acids. The CDR3 coding sequence is TGTGCCAGCAGCTCGAGACTAGCCCAGGGCACAGATACGCAGTATTTT. Its translation is CASSSRLAQGTDTQYF.

The chain is built from TRBV5-4 and TRBJ2-5, with 11 positions matching TRBD2. The CDR3 covers 15 residues. CDR1 is SGHNT and CDR2 is YYREEE in the germline V gene (reference sequence). The V gene end was trimmed by 1 base and the J gene end by 2 bases; junction bases not matched to a gene: 1. In DNA form, the CDR3 reads TGTGCCAGCAGCTTGCCTAGCGGGGGGCAAGAGACCCAGTACTTC. Its protein is CASSLPSGGQETQYF.

The chain has TRBV4-1 and TRBJ2-1, with 13 bases aligning to TRBD2. CDR3 length: 15 residues. Germline CDR1 is MGHRA and CDR2 is YSYEKL. V lost 4 bases to trimming and J lost 4 bases; unmatched junction nucleotides: 1. CDR3 amino acids: CASSLLAGGYNEQFF. As DNA, the CDR3 is TGCGCCAGCAGCCTACTAGCGGGAGGGTACAATGAGCAGTTCTTC.